This TCR beta chain was sequenced for a study of blood T cells in healthy people across ages. General study results and limits: It was held that the diversity estimates obtained from one million T cells were underestimates. Higher diversity and more naive CD4+ cells were features of long-lived donors, compared to aged donors.

Concerning this clonotype: Its matching antigen is unknown.

A second about 7 to 12 cycle PCR used barcoded and J-beta primers. Each of the cDNA molecules was tagged by a template-switch adaptor with 12 random nucleotides. TCRdb passed the 5' RACE reads through MiXCR, listing each CDR3 protein once. The sample lists about a million distinct CDR3 sequences, around 48% seen once, with over 10% in the top ten. The V gene lost 3 bases and the J gene lost 6 bases, with 13 bases spanning the gap. CDR1 is SGDLS and CDR2 is YYNGEE in the germline V gene. This CDR3 contains 14 residues. The TCR was taken from a man aged 25-45 years in good health. J is TRBJ2-1 and V is TRBV9, with D possibly being TRBD1 or TRBD2 (5 bases each). The specimen was blood. CDR3: CASSAGTPVNEQFF. CDR3 bases: TGTGCCAGCAGCGCCGGGACCCCAGTCAATGAGCAGTTCTTC.